These 32 T cell receptor beta chains came from one sample sequenced in a study of T-cell memory formation after mild COVID-19. TCRdb fed the 5' RACE reads into MiXCR, producing one record per CDR3 protein. The sample yields 450,000 to 650,000 distinct CDR3 sequences, 20% seen once. Material for sequencing was PBMCs or a T cell subset sorted from them (not recorded which). The receptors were sampled from an adult woman who had mild COVID-19 (a few samples of this study predate the infection). Cell type and time point are not known.

J is TRBJ2-7 and V is TRBV19; possible D gene TRBD1, 5 bases. Between the trimmed V and J ends, which lost 2 bases and 1 base, there was a span of 12 bases. The CDR3 totals 15 residues. Germline assignment: CDR1 LNHDA and CDR2 SQIVND (reference sequence). The CDR3 is CASSINMGRSYEQYF. The DNA for the CDR3 is TGTGCCAGTAGTATAAATATGGGGCGGTCCTACGAGCAGTACTTC.

This rearrangement joins TRBV12-3 or TRBV12-4 to TRBJ1-1; D is unresolved. The CDR3 is 13 amino acids. V was trimmed by 2 bases and J by 5 bases, leaving 9 bases between them. The CDR3 protein is CASSLKEGTEAFF. Here the CDR3 DNA reads TGTGCCAGCAGTTTAAAAGAAGGTACTGAAGCTTTCTTT.

This clonotype was detected many times. The J gene is TRBJ1-2, the V gene TRBV10-3; D not resolved. Germline V gene lookup returns CDR1 ENHRY and CDR2 SYGVKD. CDR3 length equals 15 residues. V lost 7 bases and J 2 bases, leaving 17 bases between the germline ends. CDR3 protein: CAINGNPSLNYGYTF. The CDR3 nucleotides are TGTGCCATCAACGGAAACCCCTCGTTAAACTATGGCTACACCTTC.

This clonotype occurred a few times. The V and J genes are TRBV7-8 and TRBJ1-5, with 7 bases aligning to TRBD1. V lost 1 base to trimming and J lost 4 bases; unmatched junction nucleotides: 4. CDR3 length equals 15 residues. Germline V gene sequence: CDR1 SGHVS, CDR2 FQNEAQ. CDR3 DNA sequence: TGTGCCAGCAGCTTAGAGGGGGCTAGGAATCAGCCCCAGCATTTT. Its translation: CASSLEGARNQPQHF.

The V call is TRBV29-1, the J call TRBJ2-1, with 8 positions matching TRBD2. The CDR3 sequence is 13 residues long. After removal of 5 bases from V and 9 bases from J, the junction contained 9 bases not matched to a gene. Germline V gene sequence: CDR1 SQVTM, CDR2 ANQGSEA. CDR3 in DNA: TGCAGCGTTTATAGCGGGAATGAGGGTGAGCAGTTCTTC. The encoded protein is CSVYSGNEGEQFF.

This chain connects TRBV13 to TRBJ1-1; D unresolved. CDR3 length equals 14 residues. With 2 bases removed from V and 4 bases from J, the gap between germline ends came to 11 bases. CDR1 PRHDT and CDR2 FYEKMQ come from the germline V gene (reference sequence). The DNA for the CDR3 is TGTGCCAGCAGCTTACGGGGTAATCCCACTGAAGCTTTCTTT. It specifies CASSLRGNPTEAFF.

This rearrangement joins TRBV3-1 to TRBJ2-3; D uncertain. Germline-derived CDR1 and CDR2 are LGHDT and YNNKEL (reference sequence). Trimming removed 1 base at V and 6 bases at J, with 17 bases between. CDR3 length: 16 residues. The CDR3 DNA reads as TGTGCCAGCAGCCAAGGGAATCAAATGTCCGCGGATACGCAGTATTTT. This encodes CASSQGNQMSADTQYF.

This chain joins TRBV15 and TRBJ2-2; 11 bases line up with TRBD2. J was trimmed by 4 bases and V by 0 bases; bases with no gene match: 1. This CDR3 is built from 16 residues. Germline CDR1 reads LNHNV; CDR2 reads YYDKDF (reference sequence). In DNA, the CDR3 is TGTGCCACCAGCAGAGATGGACTAGCGGGCACCGGGGAGCTGTTTTTT. It specifies CATSRDGLAGTGELFF.

The rearrangement joins TRBV20-1 to TRBJ2-7; D may be TRBD2 (6 bases). The CDR3 consists of 17 residues. The germline V and J ends were trimmed by 0 bases and 0 bases, with 18 bases remaining between them. Germline V gives CDR1 DFQATT, CDR2 SNEGSKA (reference sequence). This CDR3 is CSARDRGGKAPSYEQYF. The DNA of the CDR3 is TGCAGTGCTAGAGATAGGGGCGGGAAGGCTCCCTCCTACGAGCAGTACTTC.

The chain carries TRBV12-3 or TRBV12-4 and TRBJ1-2; possibly TRBD1 for D (5 bases). The CDR3 covers 17 residues. With 4 bases removed from V and 4 bases from J, the gap between germline ends came to 22 bases. CDR3 in DNA: TGTGCCAGCAGTTCACCACTTAACCCAGACAGTGCCTATGGCTACACCTTC. Its protein product is CASSSPLNPDSAYGYTF.

This clonotype was seen only a few times. This rearrangement joins TRBV27 to TRBJ1-2; a possible D gene is TRBD1 (6 bases). Trimming stripped 6 bases from V and 5 bases from J, with 16 bases between. The CDR3 loop spans 14 amino acids. Germline V gene lookup returns CDR1 MNHEY and CDR2 SMNVEV (reference sequence). The chain's CDR3 is CASSPRGGRYGYTF. The CDR3 nucleotides read TGTGCCAGCAGCCCAAGGGGGGGGCGGTATGGCTACACCTTC.

There are a few counts of this clonotype. The rearrangement links TRBV11-2 to TRBJ2-7; TRBD2 is a possible D gene (5 bases). The V gene's germline CDR1 is SGHAT and CDR2 FQNNGV. CDR3 length: 14 residues. Trimming pared 0 bases from V and 12 bases from J, leaving 18 bases between. The DNA of the CDR3 is TGTGCCAGCAGCTTAGACCAGATACTCTACGAGGGGTACTTC. Translating it yields CASSLDQILYEGYF.

In this sample, this clonotype turned up a few times. This chain links TRBV7-9 with TRBJ2-7; 12 nucleotides agree with TRBD2. The J segment lost 2 bases and the V segment lost 5 bases, leaving 7 bases of the junction unmatched. The germline CDR1 and CDR2 sequences are SEHNR and FQNEAQ (reference sequence). This CDR3 is 16 amino acids long. Here the CDR3 reads CASSPWLAGGTYEQYF. The CDR3 nucleotides read TGTGCCAGCAGCCCATGGCTAGCGGGAGGGACCTACGAGCAGTACTTC. Full variable domain (outside the CDR3, taken from reference TRBV7-9 and TRBJ2-7): DTGVSQNPRHKITKRGQNVTFRCDPISEHNRLYWYRQTLGQGPEFLTYFQNEAQLEKSRLLSDRFSAERPKGSFSTLEIQRTEQGDSAMYLCASSPWLAGGTYEQYFGPGTRLTVT.

This clonotype was seen a handful of times. The V gene is TRBV7-2, the J gene TRBJ1-1; D possibly corresponds to TRBD1 (6 bases). From germline, CDR1 is SGHTA and CDR2 FQGNSA. The V gene lost 5 bases and the J gene lost 1 base, with 14 bases spanning the gap. The CDR3 runs to 15 residues. CDR3 sequence reads: CASSINRDPNTEAFF. The CDR3 coding sequence is TGTGCCAGCAGCATTAACAGGGACCCGAACACTGAAGCTTTCTTT.

At least ten counts were recorded for this clonotype. The rearrangement links TRBV7-3 to TRBJ2-2, with D unresolved. Trimming stripped 5 bases from V and 1 base from J, with 8 bases between. The CDR3 consists of 14 residues. The germline gives CDR1 SGHTA, CDR2 FQGTGA. The CDR3 loop reads CASSNPGNTGELFF. CDR3 coding DNA: TGTGCCAGCAGCAACCCAGGGAACACCGGGGAGCTGTTTTTT.

This clonotype was picked up a small number of times. The J gene is TRBJ2-7, the V gene TRBV24-1; possibly TRBD2 for D (7 bases). The germline V gene encodes CDR1 KGHDR and CDR2 SFDVKD. V dropped 7 bases and J dropped 2 bases, with 11 bases sitting between them. The CDR3 is made up of 13 amino acids. CDR3 in amino acids: CATRGGEAYEQYF. The DNA for the CDR3 is TGTGCCACCAGAGGGGGGGAGGCCTACGAGCAGTACTTC.

In the case of this clonotype: Compared with germline, one end of the junction differs, possibly owing to a read error. The chain employs TRBV11-3 and TRBJ2-3, with D perhaps matching TRBD1 (6 bases). The CDR3 length is 14 residues. Germline V gene sequence: CDR1 SGHNT, CDR2 YENEEA. The CDR3 reads CASSLDRSSDMQYF. CDR3 nucleotide sequence: TGTGCCAGCAGCCTCGACAGGAGCTCAGATATGCAGTATTTT.

This chain links TRBV14 with TRBJ1-1; no definite D call. Per germline, CDR1 SGHDN and CDR2 FVKESK. V was cut by 0 bases and J by 3 bases, with 14 bases left in between. The CDR3 consists of 16 residues. The DNA of the CDR3 is TGTGCCAGCAGCCAAGATGTAGCGGGGTCGGACACTGAAGCTTTCTTT. It specifies CASSQDVAGSDTEAFF.

The chain is built from TRBV19 and TRBJ1-1; TRBD1 aligns across 8 bases. The CDR3 runs to 17 residues. Unmatched junction bases numbered 10, after V lost 4 bases and J lost 0 bases. In germline, CDR1 is LNHDA, CDR2 SQIVND (reference sequence). Here the CDR3 reads CASSRDRILKLNTEAFF. CDR3 nucleotides: TGTGCCAGTAGTAGGGACAGGATACTTAAATTGAACACTGAAGCTTTCTTT.

The sample holds many counts of this clonotype. V and J are TRBV7-9 and TRBJ2-3; 7 nucleotides line up with TRBD2. Per the germline V gene, CDR1 is SEHNR and CDR2 is FQNEAQ (reference sequence). Trimming took 5 bases from V and 0 from J; bases not matched to a gene: 5. There are 15 residues in the CDR3. DNA of the CDR3: TGTGCCAGCAGCCCGAGACTAGCTAGCACAGATACGCAGTATTTT. Residues: CASSPRLASTDTQYF.

This clonotype has a handful of counts. The chain uses TRBV28 and TRBJ2-7, with 11 bases fitting TRBD2. The germline V gene has CDR1 MDHEN and CDR2 SYDVKM. This CDR3 has 15 residues. Trimming took 0 bases from V and 2 from J; bases not matched to a gene: 0. The CDR3 reads CASSLWTSGTYEQYF. Here the CDR3 DNA reads TGTGCCAGCAGTTTATGGACTAGCGGGACCTACGAGCAGTACTTC.

This clonotype showed up many times. The J gene is TRBJ2-7, the V gene TRBV2; 8 bases line up with TRBD2. Germline CDR1 reads SNHLY; CDR2 reads FYNNEI. Trimming cost V 10 bases and J 4 bases; bases outside gene matches: 15. There are 15 residues in the CDR3. CDR3 nucleotides: TGTGCCAACCAACCGGGGCGGGGGGCGACATACGAGCAGTACTTC. This sequence encodes CANQPGRGATYEQYF.

This clonotype was seen more than once but under ten times. Here the CDR3 reads CAMGGPGNTIYF. The CDR3 nucleotides are TGTGCGATGGGCGGCCCTGGAAACACCATATATTTT. The chain uses TRBV7-2 and TRBJ1-3; D unresolved. The germline V gene has CDR1 SGHTA and CDR2 FQGNSA. The CDR3 has 12 residues.

This clonotype was detected ten times or more. The rearrangement links TRBV7-9 to TRBJ2-5; D may correspond to TRBD1 or TRBD2 (7 bases each). CDR3 size: 15 residues. CDR1 and CDR2 (germline): SEHNR, FQNEAQ (reference sequence). V was cut by 5 bases and J by 1 base, with 14 bases left in between. CDR3 protein: CASSPTGTIQETQYF. The CDR3 DNA reads as TGTGCCAGCAGCCCGACAGGGACTATCCAAGAGACCCAGTACTTC.

V gene TRBV3-1 combines with J gene TRBJ1-1; no reliable D call. Germline CDR1 LGHDT, CDR2 YNNKEL (reference sequence). V dropped 4 bases and J dropped 5 bases, with 20 bases sitting between them. The CDR3 extends over 16 amino acids. CDR3 DNA: TGTGCCAGCAGCCCGCCAGCCACAGCTTCGGGGACTGAAGCTTTCTTT. It encodes CASSPPATASGTEAFF.

The chain combines TRBV7-9 with TRBJ2-7, with D perhaps TRBD1 (6 bases). Per the germline V gene, CDR1 is SEHNR and CDR2 is FQNEAQ (reference sequence). The germline V and J ends were trimmed by 4 bases and 6 bases, with 19 bases remaining between them. CDR3 size: 15 residues. In DNA form, the CDR3 reads TGTGCCAGCAGCTCCCGCCCAGGGGCGGGTGGCGAGCAGTACTTC. It translates to CASSSRPGAGGEQYF.

As for this clonotype: At one of its ends the junction is not consistent with the germline gene, which may arise from a read error. The chain employs TRBV6-5 and TRBJ2-1, with TRBD2 matching 8 bases. Germline CDR1 reads MNHEY; CDR2 reads SVGAGI. This CDR3 comprises 15 residues. CDR3: CASSGTSGGYNDQFF. CDR3 nucleotides: TGTGCCAGCAGTGGCACTAGCGGAGGCTACAATGATCAGTTCTTC.

The count of this clonotype is one. The chain is built from TRBV7-9 and TRBJ1-2; TRBD1 aligns across 10 bases. There are 16 residues in the CDR3. Germline values: CDR1 SEHNR, CDR2 FQNEAQ (reference sequence). V lost 5 bases to trimming and J lost 4 bases; unmatched junction nucleotides: 10. CDR3 nucleotides: TGTGCCAGCAGCCCGTCCACCGGGACAGGGGCCTATGGCTACACCTTC. This encodes CASSPSTGTGAYGYTF.

This clonotype was counted between two and nine times. The chain carries TRBV4-1 and TRBJ2-1; 8 bases fit TRBD1. CDR3 length: 15 residues. Germline lookup yields CDR1 MGHRA and CDR2 YSYEKL. The V segment lost 1 base and the J segment 7 bases; nucleotides outside the gene matches: 6. The CDR3 DNA reads TGCGCCAGCAGCCAAGTAAGACAGGGGTTTAATGAGCAGTTCTTC. It translates to CASSQVRQGFNEQFF.

The chain joins TRBV20-1 to TRBJ2-1; no clear D gene. Per germline, CDR1 DFQATT and CDR2 SNEGSKA (reference sequence). The CDR3 runs 9 residues. The CDR3 here is CTQSDLEFF. The CDR3, as DNA: TGCACCCAGTCCGACCTTGAGTTCTTC.

This clonotype was seen more than once but under ten times. This rearrangement joins TRBV5-1 to TRBJ2-7; TRBD1 matches 7 bases. The CDR3 runs 15 residues. Germline V CDR1 and CDR2: SGHRS, YFSETQ. V shed 2 bases and J 2 bases; nucleotides not matched to a gene: 7. The CDR3 sequence: CASSLGDRAAYEQYF. CDR3 nucleotides: TGCGCCAGCAGCTTAGGGGACAGAGCCGCCTACGAGCAGTACTTC.

V gene TRBV19 combines with J gene TRBJ1-1, with D hard to call. This CDR3 has 14 residues. Germline V lookup: CDR1 LNHDA, CDR2 SQIVND (reference sequence). V lost 5 bases and J 0 bases, leaving 10 bases between the germline ends. The CDR3 loop reads CASSPAGMNTEAFF. DNA of the CDR3: TGTGCCAGTAGTCCGGCGGGTATGAACACTGAAGCTTTCTTT.